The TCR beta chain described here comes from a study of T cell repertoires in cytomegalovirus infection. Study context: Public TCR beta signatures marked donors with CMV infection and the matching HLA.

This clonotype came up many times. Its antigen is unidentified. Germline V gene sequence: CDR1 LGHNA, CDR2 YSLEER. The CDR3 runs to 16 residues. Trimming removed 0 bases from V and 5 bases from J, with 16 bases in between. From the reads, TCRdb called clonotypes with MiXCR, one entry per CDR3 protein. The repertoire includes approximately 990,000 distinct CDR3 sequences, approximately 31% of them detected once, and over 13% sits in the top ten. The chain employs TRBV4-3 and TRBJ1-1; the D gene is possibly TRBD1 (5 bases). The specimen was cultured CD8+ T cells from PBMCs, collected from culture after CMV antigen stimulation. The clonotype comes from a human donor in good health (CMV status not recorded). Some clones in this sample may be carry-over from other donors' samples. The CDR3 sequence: CASSQDWQGLGTEAFF. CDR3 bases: TGCGCCAGCAGCCAAGATTGGCAGGGATTGGGGACTGAAGCTTTCTTT.